These 30 T cell receptor beta chains share one sample of origin, sequenced in a study of T-cell reconstitution after alpha-beta-depleted transplantation in children. During its preparation, the TCRbeta library received unique molecular identifiers. Using its own MiXCR run on the PCR reads, TCRdb lists one record per CDR3 protein. Among roughly 500,000 distinct CDR3 sequences, around 13% were seen once, and the ten largest hold approximately 5.4%. The input for sequencing was PBMCs from the stem cell graft donor, taken from the stem cell graft. These receptors were collected from a human donor who donated a stem cell graft to a child with combined immunodeficiency.

This chain connects TRBV4-3 to TRBJ1-2; D might be TRBD1 (6 bases). With 3 bases removed from V and 2 bases from J, the gap between germline ends came to 13 bases. The CDR3 contains 15 residues. Germline V gene data show CDR1 as LGHNA and CDR2 as YSLEER. Here the CDR3 reads CASSQGASRNYGYTF. The DNA for the CDR3 is TGCGCCAGCAGCCAGGGGGCTTCCAGGAACTATGGCTACACCTTC.

This clonotype came up a few times. This rearrangement joins TRBV2 to TRBJ2-7; TRBD2 is a possible D gene (6 bases). CDR1 and CDR2 (germline): SNHLY, FYNNEI. The V and J ends lost 3 bases and 7 bases respectively, with 16 bases between them. This CDR3 is 14 amino acids long. CDR3 sequence: CASSDLAGPGEQYF. CDR3 nucleotide sequence: TGTGCCAGCAGTGATTTGGCGGGACCCGGGGAGCAGTACTTC. The full variable domain, rest sourced from reference TRBV2 and TRBJ2-7, is EPEVTQTPSHQVTQMGQEVILRCVPISNHLYFYWYRQILGQKVEFLVSFYNNEISEKSEIFDDQFSVERPDGSNFTLKIRSTKLEDSAMYFCASSDLAGPGEQYFGPGTRLTVT.

Only a few counts were recorded for this clonotype. V usage is TRBV5-1 and J usage is TRBJ2-7; TRBD2 might be the D (5 bases). V was pared by 2 bases and J by 5 bases, with 11 bases between. CDR3 length equals 13 residues. Germline V CDR1 and CDR2: SGHRS, YFSETQ. This CDR3 reads CASSFRAGNEQYF. CDR3 nucleotide sequence: TGCGCCAGCAGCTTTAGGGCCGGGAACGAGCAGTACTTC.

This clonotype has only a few counts. The chain combines TRBV4-1 with TRBJ2-5; TRBD1 matches 8 bases. V lost 0 bases and J lost 3; bases outside the gene matches: 3. The CDR3 sequence is 15 residues long. The germline gives CDR1 MGHRA, CDR2 YSYEKL. In nucleotides, the CDR3 is TGCGCCAGCAGCCAAGATTGGACAGGGAAAGAGACCCAGTACTTC. Residues: CASSQDWTGKETQYF.

The chain combines TRBV14 with TRBJ2-5; TRBD1 agrees at 7 bases. With V trimmed by 1 base and J by 5 bases, 7 bases remained unmatched. This CDR3 region has 15 residues. Germline CDR1 SGHDN, CDR2 FVKESK. CDR3 amino acids: CASSQGGQRRETQYF. The CDR3 coding sequence is TGTGCCAGCAGCCAAGGGGGACAGCGGCGGGAGACCCAGTACTTC.

This clonotype was recorded at least ten times. The CDR3 DNA reads TGTGCCAGCAGAAGACGGGACAGGCACCAAGAGACCCAGTACTTC. The encoded protein is CASRRRDRHQETQYF. The chain uses TRBV6-4 and TRBJ2-5; 8 bases are a match to TRBD1. The junction had 6 bases not matched to a gene; V was cut back by 6 bases and J by 0 bases. The germline CDR1 and CDR2 sequences are MRHNA and SNTAGT. There are 15 residues in the CDR3.

In its sample, this clonotype was seen once. The chain is built from TRBV29-1 and TRBJ2-4; D not certain. This CDR3 spans 13 amino acids. Germline V gives CDR1 SQVTM, CDR2 ANQGSEA. The V and J ends lost 8 bases and 0 bases respectively, with 11 bases between them. The CDR3 bases are TGCAGCCACAGTCCGTTAGCCAAAAACATTCAGTACTTC. Translated: CSHSPLAKNIQYF.

J is TRBJ2-6 and V is TRBV20-1; no clear D gene. V was trimmed by 5 bases and J by 1 base, leaving 9 bases between them. The CDR3 is 14 residues long. Germline V CDR1 and CDR2: DFQATT, SNEGSKA (reference sequence). The CDR3 coding sequence is TGCAGTGCTCTTGGTCAATCTGGGGCCAACGTCCTGACTTTC. This codes for CSALGQSGANVLTF.

There are a few counts of this clonotype. This chain links TRBV7-9 with TRBJ2-1; D possibly corresponds to TRBD2 (6 bases). The germline V gene has CDR1 SEHNR and CDR2 FQNEAQ (reference sequence). Trimming took 6 bases from V and 5 from J, leaving 20 bases between them. This CDR3 is 16 amino acids long. The CDR3 reads CASSKKLADVHNEQFF. The CDR3 DNA is TGTGCCAGCAGTAAAAAATTAGCGGATGTTCACAATGAGCAGTTCTTC. The variable domain in full, with the rest retrieved from reference TRBV7-9 and TRBJ2-1, is DTGVSQNPRHKITKRGQNVTFRCDPISEHNRLYWYRQTLGQGPEFLTYFQNEAQLEKSRLLSDRFSAERPKGSFSTLEIQRTEQGDSAMYLCASSKKLADVHNEQFFGPGTRLTVL.

The chain recombines TRBV20-1 with TRBJ2-5, with 7 bases matching TRBD1. V was pared by 5 bases and J by 4 bases, with 16 bases of the junction left unmatched. The germline CDR1 and CDR2 sequences are DFQATT and SNEGSKA (reference sequence). The CDR3 length is 16 residues. CDR3 bases: TGCAGTGCTCCCAGGGGGTTGCTCGAGGTAGCAGAGACCCAGTACTTC. Translated, it gives CSAPRGLLEVAETQYF.

This clonotype was counted between two and nine times. This chain joins TRBV5-7 and TRBJ2-7, with 9 bases matching TRBD2. TRBV5-7 is designated an ORF whose function remains uncertain. With V trimmed by 3 bases and J by 0 bases, 4 bases remained unmatched. CDR3 length: 15 amino acids. CDR3 bases: TGTGCCAGCAGCTCTATTAGCGGGAGCTCCTACGAGCAGTACTTC. It yields the protein CASSSISGSSYEQYF.

The chain couples TRBV11-2 to TRBJ1-6, with a weak D call TRBD1 (6 bases). There are 15 residues in the CDR3. Trimming stripped 5 bases from V and 11 bases from J, with 19 bases between. The V gene's germline CDR1 is SGHAT and CDR2 FQNNGV. The CDR3 DNA reads TGTGCCAGCAGCACCGACGGGGGCGCATGGCCACCCCTCCACTTT. Its protein product is CASSTDGGAWPPLHF. Looking up the rest from reference TRBV11-2 and TRBJ1-6 gives the full variable domain: EAGVAQSPRYKIIEKRQSVAFWCNPISGHATLYWYQQILGQGPKLLIQFQNNGVVDDSQLPKDRFSAERLKGVDSTLKIQPAKLEDSAVYLCASSTDGGAWPPLHFGNGTRLTVT.

The chain couples TRBV12-3 or TRBV12-4 to TRBJ2-3, with 9 bases aligning to TRBD1. Trimming at V came to 8 bases and at J to 1 base, leaving 7 bases not matched to a gene. The CDR3 length is 15 residues. For the CDR3, the DNA is TGTGCCAGCCAGCAGGGGGACAGGGGCACAGATACGCAGTATTTT. It translates to CASQQGDRGTDTQYF.

This clonotype was recorded many times. The V call is TRBV10-3, the J call TRBJ1-1; 9 nucleotides match TRBD1. The CDR3 sequence is 14 residues long. The J segment lost 2 bases and the V segment lost 8 bases, leaving 6 bases of the junction unmatched. Per germline, CDR1 ENHRY and CDR2 SYGVKD. CDR3 sequence: CAIRRTGGNTEAFF. The CDR3 nucleotides read TGTGCCATCCGTAGAACAGGGGGCAACACTGAAGCTTTCTTT.

There are a few counts of this clonotype. V usage is TRBV7-2 and J usage is TRBJ1-1; D uncertain. V was clipped by 1 base and J by 7 bases, with 10 bases between them. CDR1 is SGHTA, CDR2 FQGNSA, per germline. This CDR3 is 13 amino acids long. Written as DNA, the CDR3 is TGTGCCAGCAGCTTAGAACCGGGAGTTGAAGCTTTCTTT. Protein sequence: CASSLEPGVEAFF.

This clonotype has only a few counts. The chain recombines TRBV29-1 with TRBJ1-1; no reliable D call. Per the germline V gene, CDR1 is SQVTM and CDR2 is ANQGSEA. This CDR3 spans 13 amino acids. V lost 4 bases, J lost 1 base, and 10 bases lay in between. The CDR3 nucleotides read TGCAGCGTTGTCGGCGGCACGAACACTGAAGCTTTCTTT. Protein: CSVVGGTNTEAFF.

The rearrangement uses TRBV30 and TRBJ2-3, with D maybe TRBD2 (5 bases). V was cut by 1 base and J by 2 bases, with 22 bases left in between. The germline V gene encodes CDR1 GTSNPN and CDR2 SVGIG (reference sequence). CDR3 length: 18 amino acids. CDR3 protein: CAWSGERDLVRNTDTQYF. CDR3 nucleotides: TGTGCCTGGAGTGGAGAACGGGATCTGGTGAGAAACACAGATACGCAGTATTTT.

The rearrangement joins TRBV2 to TRBJ2-3; 10 bases agree with TRBD1. V was pared by 8 bases and J by 0 bases, with 5 bases of the junction left unmatched. The CDR3 loop spans 15 amino acids. Germline V lookup: CDR1 SNHLY, CDR2 FYNNEI. CDR3 in amino acids: CASDRTGGSTDTQYF. CDR3 nucleotide sequence: TGTGCCAGCGATCGGACAGGGGGAAGCACAGATACGCAGTATTTT.

The table lists this clonotype with a few counts. The chain has TRBV11-1 and TRBJ2-2, with 15 bases fitting TRBD2. Germline lookup yields CDR1 SGHAT and CDR2 FQDESV (reference sequence). The V segment lost 5 bases and the J segment 4 bases; nucleotides outside the gene matches: 11. The CDR3 has 19 residues. DNA for the CDR3: TGTGCCAGCAGCCCCGGGACTAGCGGGAGGCGTATGGCCACCGGGGAGCTGTTTTTT. It translates to CASSPGTSGRRMATGELFF.

V usage is TRBV24-1 and J usage is TRBJ2-5; D gene unclear. Germline V gives CDR1 KGHDR, CDR2 SFDVKD. Trimming took off 4 bases at V and 2 bases at J, with 13 bases between the two ends. The CDR3 is 15 residues long. CDR3 sequence reads: CATSDTRNFQETQYF. CDR3 in DNA: TGTGCCACCAGTGACACCAGGAATTTTCAAGAGACCCAGTACTTC.

This clonotype has more than one count but fewer than ten. The chain has TRBV23-1 and TRBJ2-7, with D tentatively TRBD2 (5 bases). TRBV23-1 is designated an ORF whose function remains uncertain. The CDR3 sequence is 14 residues long. The V gene lost 9 bases and the J gene lost 3 bases, with 18 bases spanning the gap. CDR3 nucleotides: TGCGCCAGTCCGGCCGGACTCCCGATCTACGAGCAGTACTTC. This encodes CASPAGLPIYEQYF.

The J gene is TRBJ2-2, the V gene TRBV7-6; D ambiguous. V gave up 1 base and J gave up 4 bases, with 13 bases separating them. This CDR3 has 16 amino acids. Germline CDR1 SGHVS, CDR2 FNYEAQ. CDR3: CASSLEALPGTGELFF. The CDR3 nucleotides are TGTGCCAGCAGCTTAGAAGCACTCCCAGGCACCGGGGAGCTGTTTTTT.

V usage is TRBV7-2 and J usage is TRBJ2-5; D may be TRBD2 (6 bases). Germline V gene lookup returns CDR1 SGHTA and CDR2 FQGNSA. CDR3 length equals 16 residues. V lost 5 bases to trimming and J lost 4 bases, with 20 bases between them. The DNA for the CDR3 is TGTGCCAGCAGCCCCCTCGCCGGGACTCAGACAGAGACCCAGTACTTC. It is translated as CASSPLAGTQTETQYF. Full variable domain (remainder filled in from reference TRBV7-2 and TRBJ2-5): GAGVSQSPSNKVTEKGKDVELRCDPISGHTALYWYRQSLGQGLEFLIYFQGNSAPDKSGLPSDRFSAERTGGSVSTLTIQRTQQEDSAVYLCASSPLAGTQTETQYFGPGTRLLVL.

The chain combines TRBV7-3 with TRBJ2-3, with 12 bases identical to TRBD1. V shed 5 bases, J shed 3 bases, and the junction held 9 bases outside the gene matches. This CDR3 comprises 17 residues. Germline assignment: CDR1 SGHTA and CDR2 FQGTGA. The CDR3 region is CASSSHGTGGRTDTQYF. DNA for the CDR3: TGTGCCAGCAGCAGCCACGGGACAGGGGGCAGGACAGATACGCAGTATTTT.

This clonotype was recorded many times. The rearrangement links TRBV20-1 to TRBJ2-3, with 7 nucleotides matching TRBD2. Germline loops: CDR1 DFQATT, CDR2 SNEGSKA (reference sequence). This CDR3 has 15 amino acids. V lost 5 bases and J lost 1; bases outside the gene matches: 9. CDR3 DNA sequence: TGCAGTGCTCCTCGGTTGGCGGGAGGCACAGATACGCAGTATTTT. Translation gives CSAPRLAGGTDTQYF.

The chain uses TRBV3-1 and TRBJ2-1; no firm D call. Looked up from germline, CDR1 is LGHDT and CDR2 is YNNKEL (reference sequence). This CDR3 comprises 12 residues. V was cut by 3 bases and J by 9 bases, with 9 bases left in between. CDR3 DNA sequence: TGTGCCAGCAGCCATCTAGACCCTGAGCAGTTCTTC. Protein product: CASSHLDPEQFF.

In this sample, this clonotype turned up a few times. The chain joins TRBV15 to TRBJ2-7; tentatively, D is TRBD1 (5 bases). This CDR3 contains 15 residues. Germline CDR1 and CDR2: LNHNV and YYDKDF (reference sequence). Trimming cost V 4 bases and J 2 bases, with 15 bases left between them. DNA for the CDR3: TGTGCCACCAGCAAGTACAGCACAGGCGCCTACGAGCAGTACTTC. Its protein product is CATSKYSTGAYEQYF.

The chain joins TRBV7-9 to TRBJ2-1, with unresolved D. The CDR3 has 13 amino acids. The V end was cut by 6 bases, the J end by 5 bases, with 11 bases between. The germline V gene has CDR1 SEHNR and CDR2 FQNEAQ (reference sequence). The CDR3 nucleotides read TGTGCCAGCAGAGATTTAAACAACAATGAGCAGTTCTTC. It encodes CASRDLNNNEQFF.

Only a few counts were recorded for this clonotype. This chain links TRBV20-1 with TRBJ2-7; 11 bases map to TRBD2. Trimming removed 2 bases from V and 0 bases from J; junction bases left unmatched: 21. Germline V CDR1 and CDR2: DFQATT, SNEGSKA (reference sequence). The CDR3 length is 21 residues. The CDR3, as DNA: TGCAGTGCTAGAACTCCGGGACGGATAACTAGCGGGAGCCAAAGCTCCTACGAGCAGTACTTC. Translated: CSARTPGRITSGSQSSYEQYF.

This clonotype came up a few times. This chain links TRBV5-1 with TRBJ2-5; 7 bases map to TRBD1. V lost 4 bases to trimming and J lost 3 bases; unmatched junction nucleotides: 6. The CDR3 sequence is 14 residues long. The germline V gene encodes CDR1 SGHRS and CDR2 YFSETQ. The CDR3 region is CASSPGTVEETQYF. As DNA, the CDR3 is TGCGCCAGCAGCCCGGGGACAGTCGAAGAGACCCAGTACTTC.